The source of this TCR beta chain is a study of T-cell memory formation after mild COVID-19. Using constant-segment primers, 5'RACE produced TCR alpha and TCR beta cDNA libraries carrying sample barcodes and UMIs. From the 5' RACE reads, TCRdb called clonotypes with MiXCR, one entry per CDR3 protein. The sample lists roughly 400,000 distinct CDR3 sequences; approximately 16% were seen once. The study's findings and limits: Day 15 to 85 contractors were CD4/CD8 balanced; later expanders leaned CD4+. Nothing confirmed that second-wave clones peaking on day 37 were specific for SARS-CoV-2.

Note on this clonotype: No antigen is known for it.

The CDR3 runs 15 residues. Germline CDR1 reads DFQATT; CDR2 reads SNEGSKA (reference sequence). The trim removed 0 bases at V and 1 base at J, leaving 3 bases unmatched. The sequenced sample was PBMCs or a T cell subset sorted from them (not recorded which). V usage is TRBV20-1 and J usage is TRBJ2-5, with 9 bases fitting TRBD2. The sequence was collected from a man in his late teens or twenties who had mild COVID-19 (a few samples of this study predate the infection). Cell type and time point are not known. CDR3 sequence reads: CSARDPRGGQETQYF. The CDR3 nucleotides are TGCAGTGCTAGAGACCCGCGGGGGGGCCAAGAGACCCAGTACTTC.